A selection of T cell receptor beta chains follows, all from one sample in a study of shared clonotypes between healthy human individuals. Only in-frame clones appear in the TCRdb table, and some are missing; sequencing was by immunoSEQ multiplex PCR. The profile covers around 700,000 clones, with around 72% appearing a single time and approximately 2% taken by the ten largest. Sequenced input: memory CD4+ T cells sorted from blood. These receptors originate from a young woman in good health. Each CDR3 is given with its conserved first and last residue. A D gene is named only where the DNA matches it firmly. Size values are once, few and many counts, or a class for expanded clones, and some rows have none.

V gene	J gene	clone size	D gene	CDR3 DNA	CDR3 protein
TRBV6-6	TRBJ2-7	.	.	TGTGCCAGCAGTTACTCGGGAGGAACCTACGAGCAGTACTTC	CASSYSGGTYEQYF
TRBV21-1	TRBJ2-3	.	.	TGTGCCAGCAGCTCCTTAGCGGGGCTCACAGATACGCAGTATTTT	CASSSLAGLTDTQYF
TRBV28	TRBJ2-3	.	TRBD2	TGTGCCAGCAGTATGACTAGCGGGAGTTCAGATACGCAGTATTTT	CASSMTSGSSDTQYF
TRBV2	TRBJ2-3	.	TRBD2	TGTGCCAGCAGATCGCTCCTGGGACTAGCGGAGAACCCCTCCAGCACAGATACGCAGTATTTT	CASRSLLGLAENPSSTDTQYF
TRBV28	TRBJ1-2	many	.	TGTGCCAGCAGCCCACAGGAAATCTATGGCTACACCTTC	CASSPQEIYGYTF
TRBV15	TRBJ2-5	.	TRBD1	TGTGCCACCAGCAGAAGGGGACAGGCGTACCAAGAGACCCAGTACTTC	CATSRRGQAYQETQYF
TRBV7-9	TRBJ2-3	few	TRBD2	TGTGCCAGCAGCCCCCCGTTTAGGCTAGCGGGAGCAGATACGCAGTATTTT	CASSPPFRLAGADTQYF
TRBV28	TRBJ1-3	.	.	TGTGCCAGCAGTTTCGGTCGTTGGGGTTCCTCTGGAAACACCATATATTTT	CASSFGRWGSSGNTIYF
TRBV6-5	TRBJ2-7	.	TRBD1	TGTGCCAGCAGCCCTAGCCGGGACAGGGAGGCCGAGCAGTACTTC	CASSPSRDREAEQYF
TRBV10-3	TRBJ1-1	.	.	TGTGCCATGTCGACGGGCAGGGGAAATACTGAAGCTTTCTTT	CAMSTGRGNTEAFF
TRBV12-1	TRBJ2-7	.	.	TGTGCCAGCAGCGCCCAACCGGGACTAGAAGCCGAGCAGTACTTC	CASSAQPGLEAEQYF
TRBV10-1	TRBJ1-2	few	TRBD1	TGCGCCAGCAGTGAGTCGAGGACAGGGTATGGCTACACCTTC	CASSESRTGYGYTF
TRBV2	TRBJ2-3	.	.	TGTGCCAGCAGACAGAGCACAGATACGCAGTATTTT	CASRQSTDTQYF
TRBV6-5	TRBJ2-5	.	.	TGTGCCAGCAGTTGGGGATACCAAGAGACCCAGTACTTC	CASSWGYQETQYF
TRBV4-1	TRBJ2-7	.	.	TGCGCCAGCAGCCTAGGAGACAGGCTCGCCTACGAGCAGTACTTC	CASSLGDRLAYEQYF
TRBV28	TRBJ2-2	.	.	TGTGCCAGCAGTTTATTCGCGGCCAGCGGGAACACCGGGGAGCTGTTTTTT	CASSLFAASGNTGELFF
TRBV5-1	TRBJ2-1	.	.	TGCGCCAGCAGCACGTGGGGGGAAAGATTTACGGTTAATGAGCAGTTCTTC	CASSTWGERFTVNEQFF
TRBV27	TRBJ2-4	.	.	TGTGCCAGCAGAAAACACAGGGATGGAAACATTCAGTACTTC	CASRKHRDGNIQYF
TRBV2	TRBJ1-4	once	.	TGTGCCAGCAGGGAAGAACACGCTCTTAATGAAAAACTGTTTTTT	CASREEHALNEKLFF
TRBV19	TRBJ2-1	.	TRBD2	TGTGCCAGTAGTATCGGGGTAGCGGGACCCACCGGCGAGCAGTTCTTC	CASSIGVAGPTGEQFF
TRBV7-9	TRBJ2-7	.	.	TGTGCCAGCAGCTTAGCTGGGGGCCCCGAATACGAGCAGTACTTC	CASSLAGGPEYEQYF
TRBV10-3	TRBJ1-5	few	TRBD1	TGTGCCATCAGTGCGGGACAGGGGGCTGGGACCAATCAGCCCCAGCATTTT	CAISAGQGAGTNQPQHF
TRBV6-1	TRBJ2-1	.	TRBD1	TGTGCCAGCAGGAGCGGGACAGGGGGCCGGAATGAGCAGTTCTTC	CASRSGTGGRNEQFF
TRBV4-2	TRBJ2-7	.	TRBD2	TGTGCCAGCAGCCAAGATCAGGTCCCCCCCTCGGGGGGGGCCCTGCCCGAGCAGTACTTC	CASSQDQVPPSGGALPEQYF
TRBV6-5	TRBJ2-5	.	TRBD1	TGTGCCAGCAGCCACAGGGGAGAGACCCAGTACTTC	CASSHRGETQYF
TRBV5-1	TRBJ2-7	.	TRBD2	TGCGCCAGCAGCCAAGGGACTAGCGGGATCGAGCAGTACTTC	CASSQGTSGIEQYF
TRBV4-1	TRBJ1-5	.	.	TGCGCCAGCAGCCGAGCAGAGGAGGCACCGCCCCAGCATTTT	CASSRAEEAPPQHF
TRBV6-1	TRBJ2-1	.	.	TGTGCCAGCAGTTTTACCAATGAGCAGTTCTTC	CASSFTNEQFF
TRBV6-1	TRBJ1-4	.	.	TGTGCCAGCAGCGTTACAGATATGGTGGAAAAACTGTTTTTT	CASSVTDMVEKLFF
TRBV6-1	TRBJ2-7	few	.	TGTGCCAGCAGCGCCGACAGGAACTACGAGCAGTACTTC	CASSADRNYEQYF
TRBV19	TRBJ2-5	.	.	TGTGCCAGTAGGACGACAGGCAGTGGCATAGAGACCCAGTACTTC	CASRTTGSGIETQYF
TRBV29-1	TRBJ2-5	.	TRBD1	TGCAGCGTTCTAGAACCGGGACAGGGAAGTACCCAGTACTTC	CSVLEPGQGSTQYF
TRBV7-8	TRBJ2-3	many	.	TGTGCCAGCAGCTTAGCCCCAACACGCCTCAGCACAGATACGCAGTATTTT	CASSLAPTRLSTDTQYF
TRBV10-1	TRBJ2-3	.	TRBD2	TGCGCCAGCAGTGAATGGACTAGCTCTCCAGTAGGGGATACGCAGTATTTT	CASSEWTSSPVGDTQYF
TRBV6-5	TRBJ2-5	.	.	TGTGCCAGCAGTTCCGGCGAGACCCAGTACTTC	CASSSGETQYF
TRBV5-1	TRBJ2-7	.	TRBD2	TGCGCCAGCAGCTCCCGGACTAGCGGGAGGGGCCCCTCCTACGAGCAGTACTTC	CASSSRTSGRGPSYEQYF
TRBV9	TRBJ1-3	.	.	TGTGCCAGCAGCGGTAGGTTCCTCCCGGGGAGCTCTGGAAACACCATATATTTT	CASSGRFLPGSSGNTIYF
TRBV10-3	TRBJ2-3	.	.	TGTGCCATCAGTGATGGGCGGGCCCGCACAGATACGCAGTATTTT	CAISDGRARTDTQYF
TRBV5-1	TRBJ2-1	.	.	TGCGCCAGCAGCTTGGCTATACTAGCCACCGGTGAGCAGTTCTTC	CASSLAILATGEQFF
TRBV5-6	TRBJ2-5	.	.	TGTGCCAGCAGCTTACCCAGAAAAGAGACCCAGTACTTC	CASSLPRKETQYF
TRBV15	TRBJ1-2	few	.	TGTGCCACCAGCGGTCAAGGTACCTACTATGGCTACACCTTC	CATSGQGTYYGYTF
TRBV18	TRBJ1-4	.	.	TGTGCCAGCTCACCCGAGATCGCAACTAATGAAAAACTGTTTTTT	CASSPEIATNEKLFF
TRBV9	TRBJ2-1	.	.	TGTGCCAGCAGCCCCGGAGGGAACTCCTACAATGAGCAGTTCTTC	CASSPGGNSYNEQFF
TRBV4-2	TRBJ2-3	.	TRBD2	TGTGCCAGCAGCTCTTTAACCGGGGGGGGCTTTTCAGATACGCAGTATTTT	CASSSLTGGGFSDTQYF
TRBV29-1	TRBJ1-1	once	TRBD1	TGCAGCGTTTCGACAGGGTTGGCCGCTGAAGCTTTCTTT	CSVSTGLAAEAFF
TRBV5-5	TRBJ2-7	.	TRBD1	TGTGCCAGCAGCTTTCGGGACAGGGCCCCTGGGCAGTACTTC	CASSFRDRAPGQYF